These T cell receptor beta chains were read from a single sample in a study of T cell responses to AZD1222 COVID-19 vaccine. Generated by immunoSEQ multiplex PCR, the TCRdb table keeps only in-frame clones and is missing some. The sample lists more than 150,000 clones, approximately 90% occurring once. Sample: peripheral blood, taken on day 0 of AZD1222 vaccination. The receptors were gathered from an adult in good health. The CDR3 runs from the conserved cysteine through the conserved F or W. Fields, in order: J gene, D gene, V gene, clone size, CDR3 DNA, CDR3 protein. D genes are given only for firm matches. Only part of the rows carry a size: once, few, many, or a class if the clone is expanded.

TRBJ1-6,NA,TRBV14,NA,TGTGCCAGCAGCCAAGGAAATCTTTCACCCCCCCACTTT,CASSQGNLSPPHF
TRBJ1-5,NA,TRBV5-8,few,TGTGCCAGCAGCACGGGCCTTTTTCAGCCCCAGCATTTT,CASSTGLFQPQHF
TRBJ2-7,NA,TRBV28,NA,TGTGCCAGCAGTTTGTCGCAGGGGCAGAGGGTTTACGAGCAGTACTTC,CASSLSQGQRVYEQYF
TRBJ2-7,NA,TRBV23-1,NA,TGCGCCAGTCAAGGACAGTCCTACGAGCAGTACTTC,CASQGQSYEQYF
TRBJ1-2,TRBD1,TRBV7-9,once,TGTGCCAGCAGCCCTAAGACAGGGGGCGATGGCTACACCTTC,CASSPKTGGDGYTF
TRBJ2-4,TRBD2,TRBV2,NA,TGTGCCAGCAGCCAGGGACTAGCGGGAGAGGCCAAAAACATTCAGTACTTC,CASSQGLAGEAKNIQYF
TRBJ1-3,TRBD1,TRBV18,NA,TGTGCCAGCTCACCAGTGTGGACAGGGGGCGGCCTCATATATTTT,CASSPVWTGGGLIYF
TRBJ1-1,NA,TRBV3-1/TRBV3-2,NA,TGTGCCAGCAGCCAGGTTACCCTGGGGGCTTTCTTT,CASSQVTLGAFF
TRBJ1-5,NA,TRBV12-3/TRBV12-4,NA,TGTGCCAGCAGTTTGAGTAATAATCAGCCCCAGCATTTT,CASSLSNNQPQHF
TRBJ1-1,TRBD1,TRBV2,NA,TGTGCCAGCAGTGAGGGACAGGTAACTGAAGCTTTCTTT,CASSEGQVTEAFF
TRBJ2-7,NA,TRBV5-1,NA,TGCGCCAGCAGCCTGCGATCAGCCCGGGACGCCGCCTACGAGCAGTACTTC,CASSLRSARDAAYEQYF
TRBJ2-1,TRBD1,TRBV6-2/TRBV6-3,NA,TGTGCCAGCAGTTACCCTCCGGGACAGGGGGCAAATGAGCAGTTCTTC,CASSYPPGQGANEQFF
TRBJ2-1,NA,TRBV3-1/TRBV3-2,NA,TGTGCCAGCAGCCAAGATGGGTTTTGGACCGACAATGAGCAGTTCTTC,CASSQDGFWTDNEQFF
TRBJ2-1,TRBD2,TRBV4-1,NA,TGCGCCAGCAGCCAAGATAAACTAGCGGGATTAAAGTACAATGAGCAGTTCTTC,CASSQDKLAGLKYNEQFF
TRBJ2-3,TRBD2,TRBV19,NA,TGTGCCAGTAGTATAGTAGCGGGAGCGCGCACAGATACGCAGTATTTT,CASSIVAGARTDTQYF
TRBJ1-1,NA,TRBV7-9,NA,TGTGCCAGCAGCTTAACCACCCAGGGACAAGCTTTCTTT,CASSLTTQGQAFF
TRBJ1-1,TRBD1,TRBV7-9,NA,TGTGCCAGCAGCCAGGGGGCAGGAACTGAAGCTTTCTTT,CASSQGAGTEAFF
TRBJ1-1,NA,TRBV30,NA,TGTGCCTGGAGTGTACGAATTCCTGAAGCTTTCTTT,CAWSVRIPEAFF
TRBJ2-7,NA,TRBV5-1,NA,TGCGCCAGCAGCCCCCCCGGTCACAGCTCCTACGAGCAGTACTTC,CASSPPGHSSYEQYF
TRBJ2-3,NA,TRBV21-1,NA,TGTGCCAGCAGCGACCGGGACGGAAACACAGATACGCAGTATTTT,CASSDRDGNTDTQYF
TRBJ1-3,TRBD1,TRBV5-8,NA,TGTGCCAGCAGCTTGGGACAGGGACTAAGTAACACCATATATTTT,CASSLGQGLSNTIYF
TRBJ1-2,NA,TRBV4-1,NA,TGCGCCAGCAGCCAAGATGGGATCTATGGCTACACCTTC,CASSQDGIYGYTF
TRBJ1-5,TRBD1,TRBV28,NA,TGTGCCAGCACCTTGCGGGACAGTTATAGCAATCAGCCCCAGCATTTT,CASTLRDSYSNQPQHF
TRBJ2-1,NA,TRBV6-6,NA,TGTGCCAGCAGTCCCGGGACATACAATGAGCAGTTCTTC,CASSPGTYNEQFF
TRBJ1-2,NA,TRBV12-5,NA,TGTGCTAGTGCCTCTGACAGCGTTTATGGCTACACCTTC,CASASDSVYGYTF
TRBJ2-1,NA,TRBV29-1,NA,TGCAGCGTGGGGGGACTCGCGGTATTGGATGAGCAGTTCTTC,CSVGGLAVLDEQFF
TRBJ2-2,NA,TRBV3-1/TRBV3-2,NA,TGTGCCAGCAGCCAAAGAAAGGGATCCACCGGGGAGCTGTTTTTT,CASSQRKGSTGELFF
TRBJ1-1,NA,TRBV20-1,NA,TGCAGTGCTACCGGGGCCACTGAAGCTTTCTTT,CSATGATEAFF
TRBJ2-7,TRBD2,TRBV20-1,NA,TGCAGTGCTAGTAGGCAAGCGGGGATCCTGGACTACGAGCAGTACTTC,CSASRQAGILDYEQYF
TRBJ2-5,TRBD2,TRBV7-2,NA,TGTGCCAGCAGCCTTTGGACTAGCGGACAAGAGACCCAGTACTTC,CASSLWTSGQETQYF
TRBJ2-5,TRBD1,TRBV7-2,NA,TGTGCCAGCAGCTTAACAGAGGCAGGGGGAAGAGAGACCCAGTACTTC,CASSLTEAGGRETQYF
TRBJ2-3,TRBD2,TRBV28,NA,TGTGCCAGCAGTTTTCGACTAGCGGGATCTGATGTGCAGTATTTT,CASSFRLAGSDVQYF
TRBJ1-2,NA,TRBV10-3,once,TGTGCCATCAGCCCAAGGACCGACAGGATCTATGGCTACACCTTC,CAISPRTDRIYGYTF
TRBJ2-2,NA,TRBV4-1,NA,TGCGCCAGCAGCCTATCAGGACAACCGAACACCGGGGAGCTGTTTTTT,CASSLSGQPNTGELFF
TRBJ2-7,NA,TRBV11-3,NA,TGTGCCAGCAGCGCTACCGGGACAACCTACGAGCAGTACTTC,CASSATGTTYEQYF
TRBJ1-3,NA,TRBV9,NA,TGTGCCAGCAGCGCAGGGGACTACTCTGGAAACACCATATATTTT,CASSAGDYSGNTIYF
TRBJ1-2,TRBD1,TRBV14,once,TGTGCCAGCAGCCTTCCGGGACAGGGGGCTTTTGGCTACACCTTC,CASSLPGQGAFGYTF
TRBJ1-1,NA,TRBV29-1,NA,TGCAGCGTTGGGACAGCCTTGAACACTGAAGCTTTCTTT,CSVGTALNTEAFF
TRBJ2-7,NA,TRBV12-3/TRBV12-4,NA,TGTGCCAGCACCCTAATAGGGTCCCGGTACTTC,CASTLIGSRYF
TRBJ2-7,NA,TRBV5-1,once,TGCGCCAGCAGCTTGGCCGAAGGGCCACCCCCCTACGAGCAGTACTTC,CASSLAEGPPPYEQYF
TRBJ2-5,NA,TRBV6-5,NA,TGTGCCAGCAGTTACACGCACATGCGGAAACAAGAGACCCAGTACTTC,CASSYTHMRKQETQYF
TRBJ1-1,TRBD1,TRBV11-1,NA,TGTGCCAGCAGCGGACGACAGGGATACAACACTGAAGCTTTCTTT,CASSGRQGYNTEAFF
TRBJ2-1,NA,TRBV7-9,NA,TGTGCCAGCAGCTTGATTGGGGTTCACAATGAGCAGTTCTTC,CASSLIGVHNEQFF
TRBJ1-2,NA,TRBV7-9,NA,TGTGCCAGCAGCTTAGAGTCGGTCAGGAGCTATGGCTACACCTTC,CASSLESVRSYGYTF
TRBJ2-1,NA,TRBV14,NA,TGTGCCAGCAGCCAAGTCCAGGGAGCCAACAATGAGCAGTTCTTC,CASSQVQGANNEQFF
TRBJ1-3,NA,TRBV5-1,NA,TGCGCCAGCAGCCAAGGAGGCTCCAGTGGAAACACCATATATTTT,CASSQGGSSGNTIYF
TRBJ2-1,NA,TRBV2,NA,TGTGCCAGCAGTGAAGCTAGGCCGTCCTACAATGAGCAGTTCTTC,CASSEARPSYNEQFF
TRBJ1-4,TRBD1,TRBV4-2,NA,TGTGCCAGCAGCCAAGACTCGGACAGGGGAGGAGGGGAACTGTTTTTT,CASSQDSDRGGGELFF
TRBJ1-1,NA,TRBV11-3,NA,TGTGCCAGCAGCTTCTCTGACACTGAAGCTTTCTTT,CASSFSDTEAFF
TRBJ1-1,NA,TRBV19,NA,TGTGCCAGTAGTCTCACAGACATGAACACTGAAGCTTTCTTT,CASSLTDMNTEAFF
TRBJ2-1,TRBD2,TRBV27,once,TGTGCCAGCAGTTTATTGGGGGGGGACGGTGAGCAGTTCTTC,CASSLLGGDGEQFF
TRBJ2-7,NA,TRBV7-8,NA,TGTGCCAGCAGCCCGGCGGTCGTAGTCCCCCTCGAGCAGTACTTC,CASSPAVVVPLEQYF
TRBJ1-2,NA,TRBV9,once,TGTGCCAGCAGCCTGGACAACGGCTATGGCTACACCTTC,CASSLDNGYGYTF
TRBJ1-1,NA,TRBV9,NA,TGTGCCAGCAGCGGACATGAGGGGACTGAAGCTTTCTTT,CASSGHEGTEAFF
TRBJ2-3,TRBD1,TRBV4-1,NA,TGCGCCAGCAGCCAACCCCCGGGACAGATAATCACAGATACGCAGTATTTT,CASSQPPGQIITDTQYF
TRBJ1-5,NA,TRBV6-5,NA,TGTGCCAGCAGTTATGCAGGAAATCAGCCCCAGCATTTT,CASSYAGNQPQHF
TRBJ1-2,NA,TRBV28,NA,TGTGCCAGCAGTTTATTTTTTTCAGGGTCCTATGGCTACACCTTC,CASSLFFSGSYGYTF